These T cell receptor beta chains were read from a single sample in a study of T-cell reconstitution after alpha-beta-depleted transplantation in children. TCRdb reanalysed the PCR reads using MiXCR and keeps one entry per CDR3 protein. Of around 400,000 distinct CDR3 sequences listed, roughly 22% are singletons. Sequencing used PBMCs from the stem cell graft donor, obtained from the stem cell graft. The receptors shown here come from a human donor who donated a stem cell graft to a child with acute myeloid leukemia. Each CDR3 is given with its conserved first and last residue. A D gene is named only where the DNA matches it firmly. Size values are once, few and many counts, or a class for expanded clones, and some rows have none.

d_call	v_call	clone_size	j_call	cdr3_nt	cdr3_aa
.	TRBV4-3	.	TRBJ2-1	TGCGCCAGCAGCCAAGAACCAGACACCCCTACGGATGAGCAGTTCTTC	CASSQEPDTPTDEQFF
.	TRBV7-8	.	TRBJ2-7	TGTGCCAGCAGCTTAGGAGGGGCACGACGGGGATCCTACGAGCAGTACTTC	CASSLGGARRGSYEQYF
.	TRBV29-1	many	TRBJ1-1	TGCAGCGGGTGGGACTTGAACACTGAAGCTTTCTTT	CSGWDLNTEAFF
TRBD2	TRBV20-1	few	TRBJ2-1	TGCAGTGCTCCACGGAGGACTAGCGGGAGTAATGAGCAGTTCTTC	CSAPRRTSGSNEQFF
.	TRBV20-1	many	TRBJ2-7	TGCAGTGCTACAGACCTCCCTCGAGGCCCCTTCGAGCAGTACTTC	CSATDLPRGPFEQYF
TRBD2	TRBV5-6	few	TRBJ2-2	TGTGCCAGCAGCTCTTCTAGCGGGTGGAACACCGGGGAGCTGTTTTTT	CASSSSSGWNTGELFF
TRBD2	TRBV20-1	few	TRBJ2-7	TGCAGTGCTCGCACTTCTGCGGGAGCGTTCAGGTCCTACGAGCAGTACTTC	CSARTSAGAFRSYEQYF
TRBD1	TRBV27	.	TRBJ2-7	TGTGCCAGCAGATGGGGACAGGGTGTAGTCCACGAGCAGTACTTC	CASRWGQGVVHEQYF
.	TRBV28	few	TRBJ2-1	TGTGCCAGCAGTCCCTCGTGGGGGGTAGTTTACAATGAGCAGTTCTTC	CASSPSWGVVYNEQFF
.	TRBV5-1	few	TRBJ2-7	TGCGCCAGCAGCGTTGACACAGTCTCCTACGAGCAGTACTTC	CASSVDTVSYEQYF
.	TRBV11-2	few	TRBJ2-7	TGTGCCAGCAGCTTTGGGGGAGAGGGCTCCTACGAGCAGTACTTC	CASSFGGEGSYEQYF
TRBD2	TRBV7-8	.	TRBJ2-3	TGTGCCAGCAGGGGGGCGGGAGGCCACTGGGACCCAGATACGCAGTATTTT	CASRGAGGHWDPDTQYF
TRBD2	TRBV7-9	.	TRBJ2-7	TGTGCCAGCAGCTCCTCCGGGACTAGCGATATACGAGGGCAGTACTTC	CASSSSGTSDIRGQYF
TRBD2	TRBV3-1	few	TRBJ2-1	TGTGCCAGCAGACAGGCCTGGCGGGAGGATGAGCAGTTCTTC	CASRQAWREDEQFF
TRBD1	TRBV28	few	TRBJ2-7	TGTGCCAGCAGTGAACCTGGACAGGGATTCTACGAGCAGTACTTC	CASSEPGQGFYEQYF
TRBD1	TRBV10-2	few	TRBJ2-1	TGCGCCAGCAAGGGGACAGGGGGAAATGAGCAGTTCTTC	CASKGTGGNEQFF
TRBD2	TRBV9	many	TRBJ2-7	TGTGCCAGCAGCGTAGGACTAGCTTCCTACGAGCAGTACTTC	CASSVGLASYEQYF
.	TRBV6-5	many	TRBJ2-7	TGTGCCAGCAGCTATAGGTTGACTGACAAAGCCTACGAGCAGTACTTC	CASSYRLTDKAYEQYF
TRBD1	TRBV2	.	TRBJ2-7	TGTGCCAGCGGGACCGGGACAGGGCCCTACGAGCAGTACTTC	CASGTGTGPYEQYF
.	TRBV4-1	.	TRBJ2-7	TGCGCCAGCAGCCAAGAACAGGGGACAGTGGGACTTTACGAGCAGTACTTC	CASSQEQGTVGLYEQYF
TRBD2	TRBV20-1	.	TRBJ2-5	TGCAGTGCTAGAAAGGGAAGCGGGGGCCAAGAGACCCAGTACTTC	CSARKGSGGQETQYF
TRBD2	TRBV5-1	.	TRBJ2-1	TGCGCCAGCAGCCCCGGACTAGAAACGGGTGAGCAGTTCTTC	CASSPGLETGEQFF